This paragraph covers one T cell receptor beta chain sequence. The antigen is unknown. This CDR3 is 17 amino acids long. V was pared by 0 bases and J by 2 bases, with 16 bases between. Per germline, CDR1 LGHNA and CDR2 YSLEER. This specimen comes from a study of T-cell memory formation after mild COVID-19. Whole-study findings and limits: Clones that contracted from day 15 to 85 had balanced CD4/CD8; later expanders were CD4+ biased. Still unconfirmed is whether the second-wave clones peaking on day 37 recognized SARS-CoV-2. Mostly located in CM and EM were contracting CD4+ clones, with contracting CD8+ clones located in EMRA.

UMIs and sample barcodes were carried by the TCR alpha and TCR beta cDNA libraries that 5'RACE produced using constant-segment primers. TCRdb fed the 5' RACE reads into MiXCR, producing one record per CDR3 protein. The data contain 300,000 to 400,000 distinct CDR3 sequences, around a sixth of them singletons. Source material: PBMCs or a T cell subset sorted from them (not recorded which). V usage is TRBV4-3 and J usage is TRBJ1-2; D is unclear. This TCR came from a man younger than 35 who had mild COVID-19 (a few samples of this study predate the infection). Cell type and time point are not known. The DNA for the CDR3 is TGCGCCAGCAGCCAAGAGCTCCGACGGGAGAACAACTATGGCTACACCTTC. Translated, it gives CASSQELRRENNYGYTF.